This TCR beta chain was retrieved from a study of blood T cell repertoires in COVID-19. Overall study: Italy, Spain and the United States were the sources of the convalescent and acute COVID-19 samples.

In the original workflow: Nucleated cell counts were estimated from reference gene primer amplification. The method was immunoSEQ multiplex PCR; TCRdb's version includes in-frame clones alone and lacks a portion of them. The V and J calls and clone size are taken from that table; D and trimming were inferred from the DNA. The data hold around 500,000 clones, with around 85% observed a single time. The CDR3 extends over 14 amino acids. Germline assignment: CDR1 SGHAT and CDR2 FQNNGV. Trimming took off 6 bases at V and 8 bases at J, with 17 bases between the two ends. Researchers sorted participants into cohorts using their self-reported clinical history. Two negative PCRs, clearance, or symptom resolution were required of recovered Cohort 3 donors.

The sample taken for sequencing was PBMCs or T cells enriched from blood (not recorded which). This clonotype was obtained from a woman aged 60-75 years who had recovered from COVID-19. The rearrangement uses TRBV11-2 and TRBJ2-1, with D possibly being TRBD2 (6 bases). CDR3 in DNA: TGTGCCAGCAGGCCTCGACTAGTTGACGATGAGCAGTTCTTC. Translation gives CASRPRLVDDEQFF.